This record concerns one T cell receptor (beta chain) sequence. The data belong to a study of blood T cell repertoires in COVID-19. For the study at large: Material from acute and convalescent COVID-19 was sourced from the United States, Italy and Spain.

Clones were sequenced by immunoSEQ multiplex PCR, and TCRdb holds only the in-frame ones, with some missing. The sample consists of 90,000 to 120,000 clones, about 91% of them appearing once. This clonotype was sampled from a man aged 45-65 years with active or convalescent COVID-19. The sample was peripheral blood.

The CDR3 region is CAWSLGGRTEAFF. CDR3 coding DNA: TGTGCCTGGAGTTTAGGAGGGCGCACTGAAGCTTTCTTT. The chain uses TRBV30 and TRBJ1-1, with D hard to call. The CDR3 loop spans 13 amino acids. Germline V gene sequence: CDR1 GTSNPN, CDR2 SVGIG (reference sequence). V dropped 2 bases and J dropped 4 bases, with 11 bases sitting between them.